This T cell receptor beta chain is from a study of long-term antiretroviral therapy in people with HIV. Study information: The immediate-ART recommendation dates to 2015, and the earliest samples predate it by about a decade.

The CDR3 has 13 residues. Germline V gene sequence: CDR1 GTSNPN, CDR2 SVGIG (reference sequence). The V and J ends lost 4 bases and 7 bases respectively, with 13 bases between them. Prior to DNA extraction, the samples held roughly 0.9-10 million cryopreserved PBMC. Sequencing used immunoSEQ v3.0 at survey level. Sequencing was performed with immunoSEQ multiplex PCR; in TCRdb, only in-frame clones are kept and a portion is missing. The sample holds over 25,000 clones, around 84% seen once. The origin of this receptor is a woman in her twenties or thirties with HIV. The chain employs TRBV30 and TRBJ2-2, with D unresolved. Here the sequenced sample was unsorted PBMCs, taken 0.8 years after starting antiretroviral therapy. CDR3 loop: CAWNPGQNGELFF. Written as DNA, the CDR3 is TGTGCCTGGAACCCCGGGCAGAACGGGGAGCTGTTTTTT.